This T cell receptor (beta chain) was identified during a study of CD8+CD57+ T cells in acquired aplastic anemia. Overall study context: An average of roughly 2.9 ug of DNA was obtained from sorted CD4+ and CD8+ cells.

Note on this clonotype: Its specificity is not known.

This CDR3 contains 16 residues. The germline V gene has CDR1 SGHRS and CDR2 YFSETQ. V lost 3 bases to trimming and J lost 7 bases, with 17 bases between them. Study-wide findings and caveats: CD8+ Simpson's diversity did not differ significantly between patients and controls. Patients and controls shared 25 to 35 CD8+ CDR3 sequences, highly expressed in patients.

Previously, flow cytometry had revealed CD8+CD57+ cell expansion in the patients chosen for sequencing. Therapy had not been given to patients before blood sampling. Genomic DNA, the template, was used for profiling of the TCR beta VDJ and CDR3. TCRdb redid the calling of the reads with MiXCR, one entry per CDR3 protein. This sample has approximately 180,000 distinct CDR3 sequences, with roughly 60% found just once. J is TRBJ1-6 and V is TRBV5-1; possible D gene TRBD1, 6 bases. The sequence was obtained from a human donor with aplastic anemia. Sequencing used sorted CD4+, CD8+, or CD8+CD57+ T cells (not recorded which) from PBMCs. In DNA form, the CDR3 reads TGCGCCAGCAGCTCTCGATCGGGGGCCGGGAATTCACCCCTCCACTTT. It specifies CASSSRSGAGNSPLHF.